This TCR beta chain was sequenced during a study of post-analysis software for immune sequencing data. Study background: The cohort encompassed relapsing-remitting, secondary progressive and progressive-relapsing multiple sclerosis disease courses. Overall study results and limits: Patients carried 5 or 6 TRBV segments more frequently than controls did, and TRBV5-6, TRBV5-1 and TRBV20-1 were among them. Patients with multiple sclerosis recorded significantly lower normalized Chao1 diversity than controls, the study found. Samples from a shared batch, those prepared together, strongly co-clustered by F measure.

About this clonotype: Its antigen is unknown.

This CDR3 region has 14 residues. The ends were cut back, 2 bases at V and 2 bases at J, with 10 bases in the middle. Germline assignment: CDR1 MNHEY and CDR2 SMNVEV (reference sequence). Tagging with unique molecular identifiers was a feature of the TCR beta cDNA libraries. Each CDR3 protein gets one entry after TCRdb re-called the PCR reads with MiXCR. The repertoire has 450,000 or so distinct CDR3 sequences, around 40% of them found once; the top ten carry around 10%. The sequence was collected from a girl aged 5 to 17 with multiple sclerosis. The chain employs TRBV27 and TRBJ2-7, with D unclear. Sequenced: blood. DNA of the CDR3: TGTGCCAGCAGTTTAGGGTCCTACCCCTACGAGCAGTACTTC. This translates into CASSLGSYPYEQYF.